Shown below are 29 T cell receptor beta chains from a single sample sequenced in a study of CD4 T cells in relation to SARS-CoV-2 and coronaviruses. The unexposed donors gave CD4+ T cells in about 2010-2018, prior to COVID-19. After nine to ten days of culture, CD4+ T cells were isolated. These receptors' targets are unknown. Repertoires were generated with immunoSEQ multiplex PCR, while TCRdb's copy carries only in-frame clones and drops some. This sample has some 30,000 clones; more than 75% occur once, and the top ten carry 15% to 20%. Sequenced material: CD4+ T cells from PBMCs, cultured in vitro. These receptors all come from a human donor in good health.

This clone has only a few counts. The J gene is TRBJ2-3, the V gene TRBV6-4; 7 nucleotides match TRBD2. The germline CDR1 and CDR2 sequences are MRHNA and SNTAGT. There are 16 residues in the CDR3. The junction had 10 bases not matched to a gene; V was cut back by 7 bases and J by 0 bases. The chain's CDR3 is CASTRGERDSTDTQYF. For the CDR3, the DNA is TGTGCCAGCACCCGCGGGGAGCGGGATAGCACAGATACGCAGTATTTT.

This chain joins TRBV28 and TRBJ1-4; possible D gene TRBD1, 5 bases. The CDR3 spans 13 residues. Germline CDR1 and CDR2: MDHEN and SYDVKM. Trimming took 3 bases from V and 6 from J, leaving 8 bases between them. This CDR3 is CASSLVQDEKLFF. The CDR3 bases are TGTGCCAGCAGTTTGGTACAGGATGAAAAACTGTTTTTT.

V is TRBV21-1 and J is TRBJ2-7; TRBD1, the table's D call, lacks a check against the DNA. TRBV21-1 is assigned pseudogene status. The CDR3 runs 13 residues. In nucleotides, the CDR3 is TGTGCCAGCAGCAAAGAGGGGCGCTACGAGCAGTACTTC. Translation gives CASSKEGRYEQYF.

The chain has TRBV5-6 and TRBJ1-3; D uncertain. Trimming pared 2 bases from V and 4 bases from J, leaving 10 bases between. The germline CDR1 and CDR2 sequences are SGHDT and YYEEEE. The CDR3 runs to 14 residues. CDR3 sequence (DNA): TGTGCCAGCAGCTTAAAGCTTCTCGGAAACACCATATATTTT. Protein sequence: CASSLKLLGNTIYF.

The chain couples TRBV16 to TRBJ2-3, with D possibly matching TRBD1 (6 bases). The CDR3 is 19 residues long. Germline CDR1 KGHSY, CDR2 FQNENV. V lost 1 base and J lost 3, with 23 bases in between. CDR3 DNA: TGTGCCAGCAGCCAATTTGCCCCCGTGGGGGCGTTGCGGACAGATACGCAGTATTTT. It yields the protein CASSQFAPVGALRTDTQYF.

The V call is TRBV2, the J call TRBJ2-3; D is undetermined. V was pared by 7 bases and J by 0 bases, with 11 bases between. The germline V gene has CDR1 SNHLY and CDR2 FYNNEI. This CDR3 has 14 residues. The CDR3 region is CASKNLGSTDTQYF. In nucleotides, the CDR3 is TGTGCCAGCAAGAATCTGGGTAGCACAGATACGCAGTATTTT.

V and J are TRBV7-9 and TRBJ2-2, with 8 bases matching TRBD1. V was pared by 11 bases and J by 0 bases, with 2 bases of the junction left unmatched. Germline loops: CDR1 SEHNR, CDR2 FQNEAQ (reference sequence). The CDR3 has 13 amino acids. CDR3 sequence reads: CAATGANTGELFF. For the CDR3, the DNA is TGTGCCGCGACAGGGGCGAACACCGGGGAGCTGTTTTTT.

This clone appeared once. The J gene is TRBJ2-5, the V gene TRBV7-8; D is undetermined. This CDR3 is built from 15 residues. The germline V and J ends were trimmed by 1 base and 2 bases, with 11 bases remaining between them. Germline lookup yields CDR1 SGHVS and CDR2 FQNEAQ. The CDR3 DNA reads as TGTGCCAGCAGCTTAGAGGGCGATCCGCAAGAGACCCAGTACTTC. Translation gives CASSLEGDPQETQYF.

This clone was seen more than once but under ten times. V is TRBV3-1 (or the pseudogene TRBV3-2) and J is TRBJ2-2, with 8 nucleotides matching TRBD1. Germline values: CDR1 LGHDT, CDR2 YNNKEL (reference sequence). V gave up 4 bases and J gave up 6 bases; unmatched junction bases: 10. The CDR3 contains 16 residues. CDR3 sequence reads: CASSPSSQGAAGELFF. In DNA, the CDR3 is TGTGCCAGCAGCCCCAGTAGTCAGGGGGCGGCCGGGGAGCTGTTTTTT.

The V gene is TRBV5-1, the J gene TRBJ1-5; TRBD1 aligns across 7 bases. The CDR3 loop spans 15 amino acids. Germline V gene sequence: CDR1 SGHRS, CDR2 YFSETQ. J was trimmed by 5 bases and V by 0 bases; bases with no gene match: 5. DNA for the CDR3: TGCGCCAGCAGCTTGGACAGGGGAAGGGATCAGCCCCAGCATTTT. Its translation is CASSLDRGRDQPQHF.

This clone has just one count. The V gene is TRBV3-1 (or the pseudogene TRBV3-2), the J gene TRBJ1-1, with 7 bases matching TRBD1. The V gene end was trimmed by 4 bases and the J gene end by 8 bases; junction bases not matched to a gene: 10. The germline V gene encodes CDR1 LGHDT and CDR2 YNNKEL (reference sequence). This CDR3 is 14 amino acids long. The CDR3 DNA follows: TGTGCCAGCAGCCCGATCACAGGGGTGGGGGAAGCTTTCTTT. This encodes CASSPITGVGEAFF.

This rearrangement joins TRBV4-1 to TRBJ1-5, with a possible D match to TRBD1 (5 bases). Trimming took off 1 base at V and 7 bases at J, with 14 bases between the two ends. CDR1 is MGHRA and CDR2 is YSYEKL in the germline V gene. The CDR3 spans 15 residues. CDR3: CASSQGRGAGQPQHF. The CDR3 bases are TGCGCCAGCAGCCAAGGAAGGGGCGCGGGGCAGCCCCAGCATTTT.

Only a few counts were recorded for this clone. The chain links TRBV3-1 (or the pseudogene TRBV3-2) to TRBJ1-4; TRBD1 matches 7 bases. Germline CDR1 LGHDT, CDR2 YNNKEL (reference sequence). The CDR3 runs 13 residues. V lost 7 bases, J lost 8 bases, and 7 bases stayed unmatched. The DNA of the CDR3 is TGTGCCAGCACCCTGACAGGGACAGAAAAACTGTTTTTT. This codes for CASTLTGTEKLFF.

The chain is built from TRBV30 and TRBJ1-1, with a weak D call TRBD1 (6 bases). The V end lost 3 bases, the J end lost 6 bases, and 17 bases lay between the germline ends. The CDR3 covers 14 residues. Germline loops: CDR1 GTSNPN, CDR2 SVGIG (reference sequence). The CDR3 here is CAWSQGMALAEAFF. The DNA of the CDR3 is TGTGCCTGGAGCCAGGGGATGGCGCTGGCTGAAGCTTTCTTT.

This clone was seen a handful of times. The gene calls are TRBV19 and TRBJ1-5; D might be TRBD1 (5 bases). There are 14 residues in the CDR3. The germline gives CDR1 LNHDA, CDR2 SQIVND (reference sequence). With 2 bases removed from V and 4 bases from J, the gap between germline ends came to 9 bases. The DNA for the CDR3 is TGTGCCAGTAGTATATGGGGGGATAATCAGCCCCAGCATTTT. Its translation is CASSIWGDNQPQHF.

This clone was picked up a small number of times. The chain recombines TRBV2 with TRBJ1-5; no reliable D call. Trimming left V 6 bases short and J 0 bases short, with 9 bases between. The CDR3 contains 14 residues. Germline CDR1 and CDR2: SNHLY and FYNNEI. CDR3 sequence reads: CASSRIVSNQPQHF. The CDR3 DNA reads TGTGCCAGCAGCCGAATTGTTAGCAATCAGCCCCAGCATTTT.

This clone was observed a few times. This chain joins TRBV7-9 and TRBJ1-2, with 8 bases matching TRBD1. The ends lost 7 bases at V and 3 bases at J; junction bases unmatched: 13. The germline CDR1 and CDR2 sequences are SEHNR and FQNEAQ (reference sequence). The CDR3 loop spans 16 amino acids. The CDR3 DNA reads as TGTGCCAGCATCTCCCCCAGGGGGCCGGGGGACTATGGCTACACCTTC. Translating it yields CASISPRGPGDYGYTF.

This chain connects TRBV10-3 to TRBJ2-3, with D possibly TRBD2 on 6 matching bases. The V end lost 5 bases, the J end lost 5 bases, and 14 bases lay between the germline ends. CDR1 and CDR2 (germline): ENHRY, SYGVKD. The length of the CDR3 is 14 residues. The CDR3 loop reads CAISRGTDRDTQYF. CDR3 bases: TGTGCCATCAGTCGGGGGACCGACCGAGATACGCAGTATTTT.

The rearrangement uses TRBV7-2 and TRBJ1-3; possibly TRBD1 for D (5 bases). The CDR3 loop spans 13 amino acids. The germline V gene has CDR1 SGHTA and CDR2 FQGNSA. Trimming stripped 1 base from V and 4 bases from J, with 5 bases between. The CDR3 sequence: CASSLDRGNTIYF. The CDR3 DNA follows: TGTGCCAGCAGCTTAGACAGGGGAAACACCATATATTTT.

This clone was observed once. This chain uses TRBV21-1 with TRBJ2-4; the listed D gene, TRBD2, was not tested against the DNA. TRBV21-1 is a pseudogene. The CDR3 is made up of 16 amino acids. The CDR3 spells CASSKGAKLAKNIQYF. The CDR3, as DNA: TGTGCCAGCAGCAAGGGAGCTAAGCTAGCCAAAAACATTCAGTACTTC.

V is TRBV5-1 and J is TRBJ2-3; 13 bases map to TRBD2. Germline CDR1 and CDR2: SGHRS and YFSETQ. Trimming cost V 2 bases and J 0 bases; bases outside gene matches: 9. The CDR3 is 19 residues long. The CDR3 region is CASSFYRTSGSSSTDTQYF. Written as DNA, the CDR3 is TGCGCCAGCAGCTTTTACCGGACTAGCGGGAGCAGTAGCACAGATACGCAGTATTTT.

This clone came up once. This rearrangement joins TRBV12-3 or TRBV12-4 to TRBJ1-4, with 7 bases fitting TRBD1. The ends lost 6 bases at V and 8 bases at J; junction bases unmatched: 6. There are 13 residues in the CDR3. The CDR3 DNA reads TGTGCCAGCAGACAGACAGGGAACGAAAAACTGTTTTTT. It yields the protein CASRQTGNEKLFF.

This clone occurred once. The V call is TRBV7-8, the J call TRBJ2-5, with 9 positions matching TRBD1. Germline V gene sequence: CDR1 SGHVS, CDR2 FQNEAQ. The CDR3 consists of 14 residues. Unmatched junction bases numbered 3, after V lost 4 bases and J lost 3 bases. CDR3 DNA: TGTGCCAGCAGCTCGACAGGGGGTAAAGAGACCCAGTACTTC. Translation gives CASSSTGGKETQYF.

The chain links TRBV7-2 to TRBJ2-2; 14 positions match TRBD2. CDR3 size: 18 residues. Trimming cost V 5 bases and J 6 bases; bases outside gene matches: 11. CDR1 is SGHTA, CDR2 FQGNSA, per germline. CDR3 sequence reads: CASSPGLAGGLGAGELFF. The CDR3 nucleotides read TGTGCCAGCAGCCCCGGACTAGCGGGAGGTCTAGGCGCCGGGGAGCTGTTTTTT.

The chain joins TRBV19 to TRBJ2-1; 10 nucleotides align to TRBD2. J was trimmed by 14 bases and V by 0 bases; bases with no gene match: 4. The CDR3 covers 13 residues. CDR1 is LNHDA, CDR2 SQIVND, per germline (reference sequence). CDR3 in DNA: TGTGCCAGTAGTATAGAAGGACTAGCGGAAAAGTTCTTC. Translation: CASSIEGLAEKFF.

CDR3 protein: CASSLRTGYTMDYGYTF. CDR3 DNA: TGTGCCAGCAGCTTAAGGACAGGGTACACAATGGACTATGGCTACACCTTC. The rearrangement joins TRBV7-2 to TRBJ1-2, with TRBD1 identical over 8 bases. The germline gives CDR1 SGHTA, CDR2 FQGNSA. With 2 bases clipped from V and 3 bases from J, the junction kept 11 bases outside the gene matches. The CDR3 has 17 residues.

This sequence joins TRBV11-2 and TRBJ1-1; tentatively, D is TRBD1 (6 bases). Per the germline V gene, CDR1 is SGHAT and CDR2 is FQNNGV. The CDR3 totals 13 residues. The V end was cut by 3 bases, the J end by 1 base, with 6 bases between. CDR3 sequence (DNA): TGTGCCAGCAGCTTGGGACAGAACACTGAAGCTTTCTTT. Translation gives CASSLGQNTEAFF.

This clone has just one count. The chain couples TRBV11-3 to TRBJ1-1; unclear D gene. Germline V gene lookup returns CDR1 SGHNT and CDR2 YENEEA. This CDR3 is 17 amino acids long. The V and J ends lost 5 bases and 1 base respectively, with 20 bases between them. CDR3 nucleotide sequence: TGTGCCAGCAGCACAACCGGGCAGGACGGAGGGAACACTGAAGCTTTCTTT. Its protein product is CASSTTGQDGGNTEAFF.

The V call is TRBV7-2, the J call TRBJ2-1; D gene unclear. There are 15 residues in the CDR3. Germline CDR1 and CDR2: SGHTA and FQGNSA. Trimming cost V 3 bases and J 0 bases, with 9 bases left between them. The CDR3 DNA follows: TGTGCCAGCAGCTTTAGCTCCAGCTCCTACAATGAGCAGTTCTTC. Protein: CASSFSSSSYNEQFF.